This T cell receptor (beta chain) is drawn from a study of beta chain features in type 1 diabetes. About the study: Regarding age, gender and cell yields, patients proved similar to healthy donors. Study-level results: There were fewer insertions and more deletions at the VDJ junctions of type 1 diabetes patients. The study found that naive, central memory and Treg TCRB repertoires appeared more similar in patients than in healthy donors. Moderate but significant shortening of TCRB CDR3s was recorded in all four CD4+ subsets from Type 1 diabetes patients.

This CDR3 comprises 15 residues. V was pared by 2 bases and J by 7 bases, with 16 bases between. In germline, CDR1 is SGHRS, CDR2 YFSETQ. Worth noting for this clone: The antigen is not known.

The study reverse transcribed the entire isolated RNA, so it sequenced expressed TCRB transcripts. Clones were read by immunoSEQ multiplex PCR, and TCRdb kept only the in-frame ones, dropping some. The sample has around 690,000 clones, around 11% seen once; the top ten hold over 0.1%. The V and J genes are TRBV5-1 and TRBJ2-1; D might be TRBD1 (5 bases). The clonotype was recovered from a man younger than 45 with type 1 diabetes. Sample: naive CD4+ T cells from blood. CDR3 protein: CASSFRGLTRNEQFF. The CDR3 bases are TGCGCCAGCAGCTTTAGGGGTCTAACGCGGAATGAGCAGTTCTTC.